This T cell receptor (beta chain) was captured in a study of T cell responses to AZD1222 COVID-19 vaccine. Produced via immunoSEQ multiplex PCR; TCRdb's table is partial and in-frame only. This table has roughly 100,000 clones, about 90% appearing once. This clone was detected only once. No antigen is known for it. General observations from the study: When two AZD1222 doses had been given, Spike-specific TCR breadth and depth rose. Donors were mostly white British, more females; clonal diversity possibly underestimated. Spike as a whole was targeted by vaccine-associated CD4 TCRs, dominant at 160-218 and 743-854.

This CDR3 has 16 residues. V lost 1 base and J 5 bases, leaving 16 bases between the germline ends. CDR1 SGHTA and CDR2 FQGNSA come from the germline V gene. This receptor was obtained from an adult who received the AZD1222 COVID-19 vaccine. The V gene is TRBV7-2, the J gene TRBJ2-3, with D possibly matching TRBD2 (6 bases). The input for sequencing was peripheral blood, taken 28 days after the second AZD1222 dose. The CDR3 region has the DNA TGTGCCAGCAGCTTAGTTGGGGCTAGCGCGGGAGATACGCAGTATTTT. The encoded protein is CASSLVGASAGDTQYF.